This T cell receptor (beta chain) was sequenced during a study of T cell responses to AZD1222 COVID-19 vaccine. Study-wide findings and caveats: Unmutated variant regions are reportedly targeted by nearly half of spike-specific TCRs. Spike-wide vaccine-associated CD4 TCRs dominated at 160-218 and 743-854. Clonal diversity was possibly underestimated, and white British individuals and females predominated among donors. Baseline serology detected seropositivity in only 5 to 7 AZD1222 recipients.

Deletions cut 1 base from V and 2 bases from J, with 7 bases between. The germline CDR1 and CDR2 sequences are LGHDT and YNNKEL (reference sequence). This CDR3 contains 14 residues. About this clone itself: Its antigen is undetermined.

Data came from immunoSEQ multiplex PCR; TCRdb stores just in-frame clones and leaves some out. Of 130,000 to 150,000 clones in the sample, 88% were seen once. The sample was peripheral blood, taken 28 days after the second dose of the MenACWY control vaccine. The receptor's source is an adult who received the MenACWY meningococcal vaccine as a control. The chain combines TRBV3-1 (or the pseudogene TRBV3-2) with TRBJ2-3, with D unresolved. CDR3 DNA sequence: TGTGCCAGCAGCCAAGTATCCTCCACAGATACGCAGTATTTT. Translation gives CASSQVSSTDTQYF.